A selection of T cell receptor beta chains follows, all from one sample in a study of cytomegalovirus exposure and HLA in healthy donors. The method was immunoSEQ multiplex PCR; TCRdb's version includes in-frame clones alone and lacks a portion of them. The sample carries 130,000 or so clones, about 61% recorded once. The sample consisted of PBMCs. The receptors derive from a woman aged 40-49 years in good health and CMV-seronegative. Each CDR3 is given with its conserved first and last residue. D genes are given only for firm matches. The size field is filled for only some rows; it gives once, few, many or a size class.

abundance: once
v_gene: TRBV7-2
j_gene: TRBJ2-1
d_gene: TRBD2
CDR3nt: TGTGCCAGCAGCTTAGTCTCCGGGAACGGGGGGGCCAATGAGCAGTTCTTC
CDR3aa: CASSLVSGNGGANEQFF

abundance: .
v_gene: TRBV6-1
j_gene: TRBJ2-5
d_gene: .
CDR3nt: TGTGCCAGCATTGATAGCACGAGCTTTCAAGAGACCCAGTACTTC
CDR3aa: CASIDSTSFQETQYF

abundance: .
v_gene: TRBV19
j_gene: TRBJ1-1
d_gene: .
CDR3nt: TGTGCCAGTAGTATAGACCCGCAGGGCGGGAGAGCTTTCTTT
CDR3aa: CASSIDPQGGRAFF

abundance: .
v_gene: TRBV7-9
j_gene: TRBJ2-3
d_gene: TRBD2
CDR3nt: TGTGCCAGCAGCTTGACTAGCTCTAGCACAGATACGCAGTATTTT
CDR3aa: CASSLTSSSTDTQYF

abundance: .
v_gene: TRBV19
j_gene: TRBJ1-2
d_gene: TRBD1
CDR3nt: TGTGCCAGTAGTAATCTTGACAGGGCATATGGCTACACCTTC
CDR3aa: CASSNLDRAYGYTF

abundance: .
v_gene: TRBV5-1
j_gene: TRBJ2-6
d_gene: .
CDR3nt: TGCGCCAGCACTTATTGGGCTCGTTCTGGGGCCAACGTCCTGACTTTC
CDR3aa: CASTYWARSGANVLTF

abundance: .
v_gene: TRBV9
j_gene: TRBJ2-3
d_gene: TRBD1
CDR3nt: TGTGCCAGCAGCCCCGGACAGGGATCAGATACGCAGTATTTT
CDR3aa: CASSPGQGSDTQYF

abundance: .
v_gene: TRBV28
j_gene: TRBJ1-2
d_gene: .
CDR3nt: TGTGCCAGCAGTTTTTACGGACAGCCGTTCTATGGCTACACCTTC
CDR3aa: CASSFYGQPFYGYTF

abundance: .
v_gene: TRBV12-5
j_gene: TRBJ2-3
d_gene: .
CDR3nt: TGTGCTAGTGCCCCCCTCACAGATACGCAGTATTTT
CDR3aa: CASAPLTDTQYF

abundance: few
v_gene: TRBV19
j_gene: TRBJ2-2
d_gene: .
CDR3nt: TGTGCCAGCGTTCGATGGGAGGCCGGGGAGCTGTTTTTT
CDR3aa: CASVRWEAGELFF

abundance: .
v_gene: TRBV10-2
j_gene: TRBJ2-7
d_gene: TRBD1
CDR3nt: TGCGCCAGCAGTGCCACGGGACAGGGTCCCTACGAGCAGTACTTC
CDR3aa: CASSATGQGPYEQYF

abundance: few
v_gene: TRBV4-2
j_gene: TRBJ1-6
d_gene: .
CDR3nt: TGTGCCAGCAGCCAACCGGAGGCAGTTAGAAATTCACCCCTCCACTTT
CDR3aa: CASSQPEAVRNSPLHF

abundance: .
v_gene: TRBV5-1
j_gene: TRBJ2-5
d_gene: TRBD2
CDR3nt: TGCGCCAGCAGCTCGAGAGCGGGGGTAGAGACCCAGTACTTC
CDR3aa: CASSSRAGVETQYF

abundance: few
v_gene: TRBV5-1
j_gene: TRBJ1-4
d_gene: TRBD1
CDR3nt: TGCGCCAGCAGGTCCGGGACAGTTAATGAAAAACTGTTTTTT
CDR3aa: CASRSGTVNEKLFF

abundance: many
v_gene: TRBV27
j_gene: TRBJ2-3
d_gene: TRBD2
CDR3nt: TGTGCCAGCAGTCCGGGACTAGCGGGGGGAAATACGCAGTATTTT
CDR3aa: CASSPGLAGGNTQYF

abundance: .
v_gene: TRBV19
j_gene: TRBJ2-7
d_gene: .
CDR3nt: TGTGCCAGTAGTTCTTTAGGCGGAACCTACGAGCAGTACTTC
CDR3aa: CASSSLGGTYEQYF

abundance: .
v_gene: TRBV7-9
j_gene: TRBJ1-1
d_gene: TRBD1
CDR3nt: TGTGCCAGCAGCTTAGCGTCATATGGACAGGGGGCGGCTGAAGCTTTCTTT
CDR3aa: CASSLASYGQGAAEAFF

abundance: once
v_gene: TRBV18
j_gene: TRBJ1-6
d_gene: .
CDR3nt: TGTGCCAGCTCACCACGAATGGGATCTTATGGGAGCTCCTATAATTCACCCCTCCACTTT
CDR3aa: CASSPRMGSYGSSYNSPLHF

abundance: .
v_gene: TRBV5-1
j_gene: TRBJ2-2
d_gene: TRBD1
CDR3nt: TGCGCCAGCAGCTTTAACAGGGGCAACACCGGGGAGCTGTTTTTT
CDR3aa: CASSFNRGNTGELFF

abundance: .
v_gene: TRBV14
j_gene: TRBJ2-6
d_gene: .
CDR3nt: TGTGCCAGCAGCCAATATGGGGCCAACGTCCTGACTTTC
CDR3aa: CASSQYGANVLTF

abundance: .
v_gene: TRBV7-2
j_gene: TRBJ2-3
d_gene: TRBD2
CDR3nt: TGTGCCAGCAGTCCTCCCGGGGGGACGGGGTCAGATACGCAGTATTTT
CDR3aa: CASSPPGGTGSDTQYF

abundance: once
v_gene: TRBV6-1
j_gene: TRBJ2-7
d_gene: .
CDR3nt: TGTGCCAGCAGTCCCCTTGACGAGCAGTACTTC
CDR3aa: CASSPLDEQYF

abundance: few
v_gene: TRBV25-1
j_gene: TRBJ2-1
d_gene: TRBD1
CDR3nt: TGTGCCAGCAGTGGGGACAGGGAGGTTAATGAGCAGTTCTTC
CDR3aa: CASSGDREVNEQFF